A selection of T cell receptor beta chains follows, all from one sample in a study of technical replicates of blood from several donors. The method was immunoSEQ multiplex PCR; TCRdb's version includes in-frame clones alone and lacks a portion of them. Of 85,000 to 100,000 clones in the sample, approximately 96% were seen once. The material sequenced was T cells isolated from PBMCs. These receptors were obtained from a human donor in good health. CDR3s include the opening cysteine and the closing phenylalanine or tryptophan. The order of the fields is CDR3 protein, CDR3 DNA, clone size, J gene, V gene, D gene. A D gene is named only where the DNA matches it firmly. A row's size may be missing; if present it is once, few, many or a size class.

CDR3: CASSTQGNEKLFF; DNA: TGTGCCAGCAGCACACAGGGTAATGAAAAACTGTTTTTT; size: .; J: TRBJ1-4; V: TRBV11-2; D: .
CDR3: CASSNPGQRSNTEAFF; DNA: TGCGCCAGCAGCAACCCGGGACAGCGATCTAACACTGAAGCTTTCTTT; size: .; J: TRBJ1-1; V: TRBV10-1; D: TRBD1
CDR3: CASSYSTRLAKNEQFF; DNA: TGTGCCAGCAGTTACAGTACGAGACTAGCGAAGAATGAGCAGTTCTTC; size: .; J: TRBJ2-1; V: TRBV6-6; D: TRBD2
CDR3: CASSLARGQGTEAFF; DNA: TGCGCCAGCAGCTTGGCAAGAGGACAGGGCACTGAAGCTTTCTTT; size: .; J: TRBJ1-1; V: TRBV5-1; D: TRBD1
CDR3: CASSSQVNTEAFF; DNA: TGTGCCAGCAGTTCACAGGTGAACACTGAAGCTTTCTTT; size: .; J: TRBJ1-1; V: TRBV28; D: .
CDR3: CASSIAGVRINEQFF; DNA: TGTGCCAGTAGTATAGCGGGAGTCCGCATCAATGAGCAGTTCTTC; size: .; J: TRBJ2-1; V: TRBV19; D: .
CDR3: CAIEDNSGRRTDTQYF; DNA: TGTGCCATAGAGGATAACAGCGGGAGGAGAACAGATACGCAGTATTTT; size: .; J: TRBJ2-3; V: TRBV28; D: TRBD2
CDR3: CASSIAPGWGTSFSNEQFF; DNA: TGTGCCAGCAGCATAGCCCCTGGGTGGGGGACTAGCTTTTCCAATGAGCAGTTCTTC; size: .; J: TRBJ2-1; V: TRBV7-3; D: TRBD2
CDR3: CASSPQGTTYGYTF; DNA: TGCGCCAGCAGCCCTCAGGGAACCACCTATGGCTACACCTTC; size: .; J: TRBJ1-2; V: TRBV5-1; D: .
CDR3: CASSFGTGGTEAFF; DNA: TGTGCCAGCAGTTTCGGGACAGGGGGGACTGAAGCTTTCTTT; size: .; J: TRBJ1-1; V: TRBV6-5; D: TRBD1
CDR3: CASSLYIGTRDSGANVLTF; DNA: TGTGCCAGCAGTTTATATATTGGGACACGGGACTCTGGGGCCAACGTCCTGACTTTC; size: .; J: TRBJ2-6; V: TRBV28; D: .
CDR3: CASSLKGLVHYEQYF; DNA: TGTGCCAGCAGCCTTAAAGGACTAGTGCACTACGAGCAGTACTTC; size: .; J: TRBJ2-7; V: TRBV5-6; D: TRBD2
CDR3: CASSNPGQQVPSYEQYF; DNA: TGTGCCAGCAGCAACCCTGGACAGCAAGTACCTTCCTACGAGCAGTACTTC; size: .; J: TRBJ2-7; V: TRBV7-9; D: .
CDR3: CASSVPQGTLPDTQYF; DNA: TGTGCCAGCAGCGTCCCCCAGGGAACCCTTCCAGATACGCAGTATTTT; size: .; J: TRBJ2-3; V: TRBV11-3; D: .
CDR3: CASSPYGTLESIQYF; DNA: TGTGCCAGCTCGCCTTACGGGACTCTCGAAAGCATTCAGTACTTC; size: .; J: TRBJ2-4; V: TRBV18; D: .
CDR3: CASRDKRDSYNEQFF; DNA: TGCGCCAGCAGGGATAAGCGGGACTCCTACAATGAGCAGTTCTTC; size: .; J: TRBJ2-1; V: TRBV10-2; D: TRBD2
CDR3: CASSVAGTRRNEQFF; DNA: TGTGCCAGCAGTGTGGCCGGGACTAGAAGAAATGAGCAGTTCTTC; size: few; J: TRBJ2-1; V: TRBV2; D: TRBD2
CDR3: CASSVGGSTNEKLFF; DNA: TGTGCCAGCAGCGTCGGGGGGTCAACTAATGAAAAACTGTTTTTT; size: .; J: TRBJ1-4; V: TRBV9; D: .
CDR3: CASSIPWSRGSNQPQHF; DNA: TGTGCCAGTAGTATCCCCTGGTCCAGAGGGAGCAATCAGCCCCAGCATTTT; size: once; J: TRBJ1-5; V: TRBV19; D: .
CDR3: CASSPDAGLDKETQYF; DNA: TGTGCCAGCAGTCCAGATGCCGGACTAGACAAAGAGACCCAGTACTTC; size: .; J: TRBJ2-5; V: TRBV28; D: TRBD2
CDR3: CASSSTGGVTEAFF; DNA: TGTGCCAGCAGCTCCACAGGCGGGGTGACTGAAGCTTTCTTT; size: few; J: TRBJ1-1; V: TRBV7-6; D: .
CDR3: CASTDRDNNYEQYF; DNA: TGTGCCAGTACCGATCGGGACAACAATTACGAGCAGTACTTC; size: .; J: TRBJ2-7; V: TRBV19; D: .